Shown below are 17 T cell receptor beta chains from a single sample sequenced in a study of CD8+CD57+ T cells in acquired aplastic anemia. Genomic DNA constituted the template upon which TCR beta VDJ and CDR3 profiling was performed. TCRdb itself ran the reads through MiXCR, one entry per CDR3 protein. The sample contains 400,000 to 450,000 distinct CDR3 sequences, roughly 64% of which appear only once. The sample was sorted CD4+, CD8+, or CD8+CD57+ T cells (not recorded which) from PBMCs. Source of these receptors: a human donor in good health, serving as a control.

On this clonotype: The junction departs from the called germline gene at one end, perhaps through a read error. This chain joins TRBV9 and TRBJ2-5; D is perhaps TRBD2 (6 bases). Germline assignment: CDR1 SGDLS and CDR2 YYNGEE. The CDR3 loop spans 13 amino acids. The CDR3 reads CASSAKASDAQSF. The CDR3 nucleotides are TGTGCCAGCAGCGCAAAAGCTAGCGATGCCCAGTCCTTC. Using reference TRBV9 and TRBJ2-5 for the parts outside the CDR3, the full variable domain is DSGVTQTPKHLITATGQRVTLRCSPRSGDLSVYWYQQSLDQGLQFLIQYYNGEERAKGNILERFSAQQFPDLHSELNLSSLELGDSALYFCASSAKASDAQSFGPGTRLLVL.

Ten or more counts support this clonotype. CDR3 residues: CASSQDVDVSSYEQYF. The CDR3 DNA reads as TGTGCCAGCAGCCAAGATGTGGACGTAAGCTCCTACGAGCAGTACTTC. The J gene is TRBJ2-7, the V gene TRBV3-2. TRBV3-2 is recorded as a pseudogene. This CDR3 is 16 amino acids long.

V usage is TRBV2 and J usage is TRBJ1-3; D gene unclear. Trimming removed 4 bases from V and 16 bases from J, with 26 bases in between. Per germline, CDR1 SNHLY and CDR2 FYNNEI. The CDR3 contains 15 residues. This CDR3 reads CASSVGPRRNNIQYF. The CDR3 region has the DNA TGTGCCAGCAGTGTAGGTCCAAGACGAAATAACATCCAGTATTTT.

This CDR3 reads CASSRGGGTEAFF. Here the CDR3 DNA reads TGTGCCAGCAGTAGGGGAGGGGGCACTGAAGCTTTCTTT. The chain couples TRBV6-1 to TRBJ1-1, with D perhaps matching TRBD1 (6 bases). Germline assignment: CDR1 MNHNS and CDR2 SASEGT. This CDR3 region has 13 residues. V was clipped by 5 bases and J by 4 bases, with 11 bases between them.

Regarding this clonotype: A junction end diverges from the germline sequence, so it may reflect a read error. The genes are TRBV19 and TRBJ2-7; D gene ambiguous. CDR1 is LNHDA and CDR2 is SQIVND in the germline V gene (reference sequence). There are 15 residues in the CDR3. The CDR3 bases are TGTGCCAGCAGCGAATTGCGAGGATTGGCCTCCGAGGAGTACTTC. This sequence encodes CASSELRGLASEEYF.

This clonotype occurred many times. V usage is TRBV4-2 and J usage is TRBJ1-1; D is possibly TRBD1 (5 bases). V was trimmed by 0 bases and J by 5 bases, leaving 13 bases between them. CDR3 size: 15 residues. In germline, CDR1 is LGHNA, CDR2 YNFKEQ. The CDR3 DNA reads as TGTGCCAGCAGCCAAGATCATGAGGGGAGGACTGAAGCTTTCTTT. Protein sequence: CASSQDHEGRTEAFF.

Concerning this clonotype itself: An end of the junction differs from the germline gene, which may be a read error. The rearrangement joins TRBV7-9 to TRBJ2-3; 11 bases fit TRBD2. Germline V gene lookup returns CDR1 SEHNR and CDR2 FQNEAQ (reference sequence). The length of the CDR3 is 14 residues. In nucleotides, the CDR3 is TGTGCCAGCAGCCCAACGCGACTAGCGGGGACCCACGAGTTT. Its translation: CASSPTRLAGTHEF. The full variable domain, with the rest looked up from reference TRBV7-9 and TRBJ2-3, is DTGVSQNPRHKITKRGQNVTFRCDPISEHNRLYWYRQTLGQGPEFLTYFQNEAQLEKSRLLSDRFSAERPKGSFSTLEIQRTEQGDSAMYLCASSPTRLAGTHEFGPGTRLTVL.

This rearrangement joins TRBV6-5 to TRBJ2-6; D might be TRBD2 (5 bases). V lost 10 bases to trimming and J lost 1 base, with 11 bases between them. Germline V CDR1 and CDR2: MNHEY, SVGAGI. CDR3 length equals 14 residues. The CDR3 DNA sequence: TGTGCCATCGGGGATTTATCTGGGGCCAACGTCCTGACTTTC. Amino acids: CAIGDLSGANVLTF.

A word on this clonotype: At one end the junction does not follow the germline gene, possibly because of a read error. The chain joins TRBV7-3 to TRBJ2-7; D is unresolved. This CDR3 comprises 13 residues. CDR1 SGHTA and CDR2 FQGTGA come from the germline V gene. CDR3 nucleotide sequence: TGTGCCAGCAGCGGGGAAGGTACCTACGAGCAGTACTTT. Translation gives CASSGEGTYEQYF.

In the case of this clonotype: At one boundary the junction diverges from the germline segment, which might be a read error. The chain links TRBV7-8 to TRBJ1-2, with TRBD1 identical over 7 bases. CDR1 and CDR2 from the germline V gene are SGHVS and FQNEAQ. This CDR3 spans 16 amino acids. CDR3 protein: CASSGIGTEKNCGYTF. The CDR3 DNA is TGTGCCAGCAGCGGCATCGGGACAGAGAAAAACTGTGGCTACACCTTC.

This clonotype was detected many times. V and J are TRBV6-5 and TRBJ1-1; D ambiguous. V dropped 5 bases and J dropped 8 bases, with 9 bases sitting between them. This CDR3 region has 11 residues. Germline loops: CDR1 MNHEY, CDR2 SVGAGI. The CDR3 is CASSDRGEAFF. The DNA of the CDR3 is TGTGCCAGCAGTGACCGGGGAGAAGCTTTCTTT.

This clonotype was counted ten times or more. This sequence joins TRBV7-2 and TRBJ2-7; TRBD2 is a possible D gene (5 bases). Looked up from germline, CDR1 is SGHTA and CDR2 is FQGNSA. V was trimmed by 6 bases and J by 5 bases, leaving 11 bases between them. The CDR3 is 12 residues long. CDR3 sequence: CASSLTTHEQYF. For the CDR3, the DNA is TGTGCCAGCAGTTTGACTACACACGAGCAGTACTTC.

This rearrangement joins TRBV2 to TRBJ2-7, with D perhaps TRBD1 or TRBD2 (5 bases each). Trimming shortened V by 7 bases and J by 6 bases, and 19 bases separated the two germline ends. In germline, CDR1 is SNHLY, CDR2 FYNNEI. This CDR3 is 14 amino acids long. CDR3 DNA: TGTGCCAGCACCGGCGCACAGGAGGCGGCCGAGCAGTACTTC. It specifies CASTGAQEAAEQYF.

This clonotype was seen at least ten times. The chain employs TRBV6-5 and TRBJ1-5, with D tentatively TRBD1 (6 bases). V lost 6 bases and J lost 4, with 10 bases in between. The CDR3 length is 13 residues. The germline V gene has CDR1 MNHEY and CDR2 SVGAGI. The CDR3 protein is CASSDRPNQPQHF. The CDR3 DNA is TGTGCCAGCAGCGACAGGCCAAATCAGCCCCAGCATTTT.

At least ten counts were recorded for this clonotype. The V gene is TRBV7-2, the J gene TRBJ2-7; 14 bases agree with TRBD2. CDR1 SGHTA and CDR2 FQGNSA come from the germline V gene. The length of the CDR3 is 16 residues. V gave up 4 bases and J gave up 6 bases; unmatched junction bases: 8. The CDR3 DNA is TGTGCCAGCAGCTCAAGACTAGCGGGGGGGCCGGGCGAGCAGTACTTC. Protein: CASSSRLAGGPGEQYF.

This clonotype has a single count. V is TRBV15 and J is TRBJ2-1; 7 positions agree with TRBD1. Matching the DNA end better, TRBJ2-7 makes the J call doubtful. Germline CDR1 LNHNV, CDR2 YYDKDF (reference sequence). The CDR3 has 15 residues. The CDR3 here is CATSRSHRGVYEQYF. The DNA for the CDR3 is TGTGCCACCAGCAGGTCGCACAGGGGAGTGTACGAGCAGTACTTC.

Comments on this clonotype: Germline and junction disagree at one end, which may indicate a read error. The genes are TRBV5-1 and TRBJ2-7, with a weak D call TRBD2 (6 bases). This CDR3 has 14 amino acids. Germline V gene sequence: CDR1 SGHRS, CDR2 YFSETQ. The CDR3 nucleotides read TGTGCCAGCAGCCTTGTATGGGGGGAAAGCGAGCAGTACTTC. It yields the protein CASSLVWGESEQYF.